This record covers a single T cell receptor (beta chain). This entry comes from a study of blood T cell repertoires in COVID-19. Across the study: From the United States, Italy and Spain came samples of acute and convalescent COVID-19.

Germline V CDR1 and CDR2: LNHDA, SQIVND (reference sequence). This CDR3 spans 14 amino acids. J was trimmed by 8 bases and V by 5 bases; bases with no gene match: 3. Original processing notes: Reference gene primers were amplified, and this amplification served to estimate nucleated cell counts. The repertoire was sequenced with immunoSEQ multiplex PCR; TCRdb's copy has only in-frame clones and lacks some. The V and J calls and clone size come from that table; D and trimming were worked out from the DNA. Among 95,000 to 150,000 clones listed, around 89% were seen once. Input material: peripheral blood. The rearrangement joins TRBV19 to TRBJ2-3; 14 positions agree with TRBD2. The TCR sequence derives from a man in his 70s with active or convalescent COVID-19. The CDR3 DNA follows: TGTGCCAGTAGTTCGGGGACTAGCGGGAGTACGCAGTATTTT. As protein: CASSSGTSGSTQYF.